These T cell receptor beta chains were read from a single sample in a study of cytomegalovirus exposure and HLA in healthy donors. Clones were sequenced by immunoSEQ multiplex PCR, and TCRdb holds only the in-frame ones, with some missing. Altogether some 150,000 clones are present, roughly 89% being singletons, with the ten largest covering around 0.93%. The source material was PBMCs. The receptor source for this set is a woman younger than 45 in good health and CMV-seronegative. The CDR3 runs from the conserved cysteine through the conserved F or W. A D gene is named only where the DNA matches it firmly. Size is omitted from some rows. Given values are once, few, many or a class for expanded clones.

j_gene | len | d_gene | v_gene | abundance | CDR3aa | CDR3nt
TRBJ2-3 | 16 | TRBD1 | TRBV15 | - | CATSRTTGGPTDTQYF | TGTGCCACCAGCAGAACCACAGGGGGCCCCACAGATACGCAGTATTTT
TRBJ2-2 | 16 | - | TRBV29-1 | - | CSVGSVKAGNTGELFF | TGCAGCGTTGGATCTGTCAAGGCGGGGAACACCGGGGAGCTGTTTTTT
TRBJ1-4 | 16 | - | TRBV5-1 | - | CASSFTRAGTNEKLFF | TGCGCCAGCAGCTTTACGAGGGCTGGGACTAATGAAAAACTGTTTTTT
TRBJ2-7 | 13 | TRBD1 | TRBV11-2 | - | CASSYRDRAEQYF | TGTGCCAGCAGCTACCGGGACAGGGCCGAGCAGTACTTC
TRBJ2-2 | 15 | TRBD1 | TRBV30 | - | CAWRGQGGNTGELFF | TGTGCCTGGAGGGGACAGGGGGGGAACACCGGGGAGCTGTTTTTT
TRBJ2-4 | 14 | - | TRBV7-2 | - | CASSLGQAQNIQYF | TGTGCCAGCAGCTTAGGCCAAGCGCAAAACATTCAGTACTTC
TRBJ1-1 | 14 | - | TRBV6-5 | - | CASSAGQTNTEAFF | TGTGCCAGCAGTGCCGGACAAACTAACACTGAAGCTTTCTTT
TRBJ1-1 | 15 | TRBD1 | TRBV7-6 | once | CASSVEGASHTEAFF | TGTGCCAGCAGCGTCGAGGGGGCATCACACACTGAAGCTTTCTTT
TRBJ1-6 | 14 | - | TRBV6-6 | - | CASSYVTPGSPLHF | TGTGCCAGCAGTTATGTGACACCCGGTTCACCCCTCCACTTT
TRBJ2-7 | 14 | - | TRBV19 | - | CASSIVGGTYEQYF | TGTGCCAGTAGTATAGTCGGCGGGACCTACGAGCAGTACTTC
TRBJ1-5 | 13 | - | TRBV7-9 | - | CASSLVGGQPQHF | TGTGCCAGCAGCTTAGTGGGGGGACAGCCCCAGCATTTT
TRBJ2-1 | 12 | - | TRBV6-1 | - | CASNRAGNEQFF | TGTGCCAGCAACAGGGCGGGCAATGAGCAGTTCTTC
TRBJ1-1 | 14 | - | TRBV19 | - | CASSIRQDNTEAFF | TGTGCCAGTAGTATCCGTCAGGATAACACTGAAGCTTTCTTT
TRBJ2-7 | 15 | - | TRBV19 | - | CASKGANRETYEQYF | TGTGCCAGTAAAGGGGCAAACAGGGAGACCTACGAGCAGTACTTC
TRBJ1-1 | 12 | - | TRBV18 | - | CASSLEDTEAFF | TGTGCCAGCTCACTGGAGGACACTGAAGCTTTCTTT
TRBJ2-1 | 16 | TRBD2 | TRBV5-5 | - | CASSPRLAGDYNEQFF | TGTGCCAGCAGCCCTCGACTAGCGGGAGACTACAATGAGCAGTTCTTC
TRBJ2-5 | 17 | TRBD2 | TRBV7-7 | once | CASSLGPRGGAFETQYF | TGTGCCAGCAGCTTAGGCCCACGCGGGGGGGCCTTCGAGACCCAGTACTTC
TRBJ2-7 | 15 | TRBD1 | TRBV2 | - | CASSREGTGGYEQYF | TGTGCCAGCAGCCGGGAAGGGACAGGGGGCTACGAGCAGTACTTC
TRBJ2-3 | 14 | - | TRBV7-9 | - | CASSLGGLSDTQYF | TGTGCCAGCAGCTTAGGGGGCCTGTCAGATACGCAGTATTTT
TRBJ2-3 | 15 | - | TRBV7-2 | - | CASSRRGTSTDTQYF | TGTGCCAGCAGCCGCCGGGGGACTAGCACAGATACGCAGTATTTT
TRBJ2-7 | 15 | TRBD1 | TRBV27 | - | CASSSPGQVSYEQYF | TGTGCCAGCAGTTCACCGGGACAGGTGTCCTACGAGCAGTACTTC
TRBJ2-1 | 11 | - | TRBV20-1 | once | CSATLTDDQFF | TGCAGTGCTACCTTGACAGACGACCAGTTCTTC
TRBJ2-7 | 15 | TRBD2 | TRBV10-3 | - | CAISQIAGGPYEQYF | TGTGCCATCAGTCAGATAGCGGGAGGCCCCTACGAGCAGTACTTC
TRBJ2-3 | 15 | TRBD1 | TRBV27 | - | CASSISTGGTDTQYF | TGTGCCAGCAGTATATCGACAGGGGGCACAGATACGCAGTATTTT